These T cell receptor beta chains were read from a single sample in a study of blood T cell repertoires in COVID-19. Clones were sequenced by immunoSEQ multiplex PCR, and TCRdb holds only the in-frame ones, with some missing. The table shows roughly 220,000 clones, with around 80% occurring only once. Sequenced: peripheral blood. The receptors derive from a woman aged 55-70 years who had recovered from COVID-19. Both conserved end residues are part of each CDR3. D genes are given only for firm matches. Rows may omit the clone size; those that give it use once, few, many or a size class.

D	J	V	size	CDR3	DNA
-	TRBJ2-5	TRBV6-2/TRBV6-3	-	CASSYGGRLETQYF	TGTGCCAGCAGTTACGGGGGCAGGCTAGAGACCCAGTACTTC
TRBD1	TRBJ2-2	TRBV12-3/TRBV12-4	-	CASSRTGGGELFF	TGTGCCAGCAGCCGGACAGGCGGAGGGGAGCTGTTTTTT
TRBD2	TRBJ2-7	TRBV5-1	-	CASSPVAGGRTDEQYF	TGCGCCAGCAGCCCTGTTGCGGGGGGCCGCACGGACGAGCAGTACTTC
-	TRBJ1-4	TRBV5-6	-	CASRTGRVGEKLFF	TGTGCCAGCAGAACTGGGCGGGTCGGTGAAAAATTGTTTTTT
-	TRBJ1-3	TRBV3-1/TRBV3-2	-	CASSPRDTGNTIYF	TGTGCCAGCAGCCCCCGGGACACTGGAAACACCATATATTTT
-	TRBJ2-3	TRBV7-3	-	CASSSTLSTDTQYF	TGTGCCAGCAGCTCGACACTGAGCACAGATACGCAGTATTTT
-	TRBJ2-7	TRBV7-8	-	CASSLRGSESYEQYF	TGTGCCAGCAGCTTGCGGGGCTCTGAATCCTACGAGCAGTACTTC
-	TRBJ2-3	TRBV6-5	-	CASIFADTQYF	TGTGCCAGCATCTTCGCAGATACGCAGTATTTT
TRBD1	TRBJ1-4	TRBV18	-	CASSLGTVEKLFF	TGTGCCAGCTCCCTAGGGACAGTTGAAAAACTGTTTTTT
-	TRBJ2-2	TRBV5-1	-	CASSRTSSYTGELFF	TGCGCCAGCAGCCGAACTAGTTCCTACACCGGGGAGCTGTTTTTT
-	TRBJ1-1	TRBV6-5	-	CASSYSGGTEAFF	TGTGCCAGCAGTTACTCAGGGGGAACTGAAGCTTTCTTT
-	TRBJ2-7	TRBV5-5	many	CASSRPLGHKVGAYEQYF	TGTGCCAGCAGCAGACCCCTGGGACACAAGGTGGGGGCCTACGAGCAGTACTTC
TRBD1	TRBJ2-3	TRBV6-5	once	CASSRRDRYTDTQYF	TGTGCCAGCAGCCGCCGGGACAGGTACACAGATACGCAGTATTTT
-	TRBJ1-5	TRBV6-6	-	CASLTGPLGGPQHF	TGTGCCTCCCTTACTGGGCCATTGGGGGGGCCCCAGCATTTT
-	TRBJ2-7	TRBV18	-	CASSPPSLLSYEQYF	TGTGCCAGCTCACCACCGTCACTCCTCTCCTACGAGCAGTACTTC
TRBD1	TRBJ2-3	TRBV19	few	CASSRDSRGARSNTQYF	TGTGCCAGCTCCCGGGACAGTCGTGGGGCGCGATCAAATACGCAGTATTTT
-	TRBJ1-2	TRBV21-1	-	CASSKWTGSRGYTF	TGTGCCAGCAGCAAGTGGACAGGGTCGAGGGGCTACACCTTC
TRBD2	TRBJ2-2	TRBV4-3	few	CASSQDLAGNTGELFF	TGCGCCAGCAGCCAAGATCTAGCGGGGAACACCGGGGAGCTGTTTTTT
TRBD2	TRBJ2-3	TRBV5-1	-	CASSFLAGGPGTDTQYF	TGCGCCAGCAGCTTCTTAGCGGGGGGGCCCGGTACAGATACGCAGTATTTT
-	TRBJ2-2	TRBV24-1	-	CATSDSSRDMYTGELFF	TGTGCCACCAGTGACTCGTCCCGGGACATGTACACCGGGGAGCTGTTTTTT
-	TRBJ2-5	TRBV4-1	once	CASSQVGGRLGEETQYF	TGCGCCAGCAGCCAAGTTGGAGGCCGGCTTGGCGAAGAGACCCAGTACTTC
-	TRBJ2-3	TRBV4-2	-	CASSQDPVGGSTDTQYF	TGTGCCAGCAGCCAAGATCCGGTGGGGGGAAGCACAGATACGCAGTATTTT
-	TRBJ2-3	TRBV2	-	CASSVTAGTDTQYF	TGTGCCAGCAGTGTTACTGCGGGCACAGATACGCAGTATTTT
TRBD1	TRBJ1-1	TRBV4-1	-	CASSQVGRGRTEAFF	TGCGCCAGCAGCCAAGTAGGCAGGGGGCGGACTGAAGCTTTCTTT
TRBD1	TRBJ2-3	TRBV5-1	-	CASSPGTGGTDTQYF	TGCGCCAGCAGCCCCGGGACAGGGGGCACAGATACGCAGTATTTT
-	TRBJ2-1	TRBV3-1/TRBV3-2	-	CASSQNGGHEQFF	TGTGCCAGCAGCCAAAACGGGGGACATGAGCAGTTCTTC
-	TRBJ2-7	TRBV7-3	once	CASSPTGTPGGEQYF	TGTGCCAGCAGCCCCACCGGGACACCGGGGGGCGAGCAGTACTTC
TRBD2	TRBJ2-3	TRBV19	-	CASSTPGGDTQYF	TGTGCCAGTAGTACCCCGGGGGGGGATACGCAGTATTTT
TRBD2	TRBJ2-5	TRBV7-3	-	CARGVAGRQETQYF	TGTGCCAGGGGGGTAGCGGGACGGCAAGAGACCCAGTACTTC
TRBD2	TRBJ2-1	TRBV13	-	CASSPTSGGAGEQFF	TGTGCCAGCAGCCCTACTAGCGGGGGGGCGGGAGAGCAGTTCTTC
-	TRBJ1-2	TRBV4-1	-	CASSPGQFYGYTF	TGCGCCAGCAGCCCCGGACAGTTCTATGGCTACACCTTC
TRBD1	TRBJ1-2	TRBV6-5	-	CASSSRQGSHRYTF	TGTGCCAGCAGTTCGAGACAGGGTTCCCATCGCTACACCTTC
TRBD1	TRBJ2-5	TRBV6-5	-	CASRGRTGEDATQYF	TGTGCCAGCAGGGGACGGACAGGGGAGGACGCCACCCAGTACTTC
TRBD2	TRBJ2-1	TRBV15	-	CATSRGRGTSGYNEQFF	TGTGCCACCAGCAGAGGTCGGGGGACTAGCGGATACAATGAGCAGTTCTTC
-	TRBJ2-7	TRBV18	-	CASSPPDSSYEQYF	TGTGCCAGCTCACCACCTGACAGCTCCTACGAGCAGTACTTC
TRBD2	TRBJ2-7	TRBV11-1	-	CASSFTSGPYEQYF	TGTGCCAGCAGCTTCACTAGCGGACCCTACGAGCAGTACTTC
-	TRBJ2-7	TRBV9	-	CASSRGGPYEQYF	TGTGCCAGCAGCAGGGGGGGACCTTACGAGCAGTACTTC
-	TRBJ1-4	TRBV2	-	CASSEALYLLASRGEKLFF	TGTGCCAGCAGTGAAGCGCTTTATTTATTGGCATCCCGGGGTGAAAAACTGTTTTTT
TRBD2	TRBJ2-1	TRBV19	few	CASSPRGTSGGSSYNEQFF	TGTGCCAGTAGTCCACGAGGGACTAGCGGGGGCAGCTCCTACAATGAGCAGTTCTTC
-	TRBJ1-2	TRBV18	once	CASSPGGEDYGYTF	TGTGCCAGCTCACCAGGGGGCGAGGACTATGGCTACACCTTC
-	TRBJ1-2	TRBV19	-	CASSIIGTHLYGYTF	TGTGCCAGTAGTATAATCGGGACACATCTCTATGGCTACACCTTC
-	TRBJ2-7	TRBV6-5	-	CASSTIMAEAGYF	TGTGCCAGCAGTACCATAATGGCGGAGGCGGGGTACTTC
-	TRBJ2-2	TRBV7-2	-	CASSSLRGATGELFF	TGTGCCAGCAGCTCCCTCCGGGGGGCGACCGGGGAGCTGTTTTTT